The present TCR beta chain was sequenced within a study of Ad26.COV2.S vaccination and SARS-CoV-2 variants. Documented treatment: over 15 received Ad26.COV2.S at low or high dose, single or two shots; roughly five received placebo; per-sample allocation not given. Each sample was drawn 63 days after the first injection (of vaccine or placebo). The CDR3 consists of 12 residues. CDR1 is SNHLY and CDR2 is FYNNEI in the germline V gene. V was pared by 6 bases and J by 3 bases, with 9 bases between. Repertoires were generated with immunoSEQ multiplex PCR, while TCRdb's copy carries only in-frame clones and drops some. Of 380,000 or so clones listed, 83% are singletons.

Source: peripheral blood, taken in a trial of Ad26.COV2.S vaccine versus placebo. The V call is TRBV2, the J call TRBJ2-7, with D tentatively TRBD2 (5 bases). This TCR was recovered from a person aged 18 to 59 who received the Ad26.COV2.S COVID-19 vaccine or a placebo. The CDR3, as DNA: TGTGCCAGCAGAAGGGAGCACTACGAGCAGTACTTC. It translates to CASRREHYEQYF.